This TCR beta chain was identified in a study of blood T cells in healthy people across ages (dated by TCRdb to the mid-2010s). Regarding the research as a whole: In model experiments, template switching captured about one uniquely barcoded TCR beta cDNA molecule for every two T cells. To track age-related changes in TCR beta repertoire diversity, the study relied on deep sequencing normalized with unique cDNA molecular identifiers. Donors were grouped into four age groups: young (average 16 years), middle-aged (under 40), aged (around 66) and long-lived (about 82). To avoid experimental bias, donors of different ages were spread randomly across the sequencing lanes. For two donors (one aged 18 to 29 and one aged 80 or older), the study analyzed two additional independent replicas of 1 million unique cDNA reads from the same blood draw.

V is trimmed back by 5 bases and J by 5 bases, and the junction contains 12 bases that no gene match accounts for. The CDR3, from cysteine to phenylalanine, totals 16 residues. The CDR3 DNA has 48 bases and is translated from base 1. CDR1 is given as MNHEY and CDR2 as SMNVEV, both from the germline V gene (reference sequence). Library preparation used 5' RACE. The run used an Illumina HiSeq 2500. The second PCR ran for roughly 7 to 11 cycles and used a J-beta primer mix along with a sample-barcoded 5' primer. Each TCR beta cDNA molecule received a unique molecular identifier from a template-switch 5' adaptor carrying 12 random nucleotides. At least 3 million CDR3-containing paired-end reads were obtained from each sample. First-strand cDNA was synthesized from all RNA with the Mint cDNA synthesis kit, primed by a TRBC-specific oligonucleotide. Following uracil-DNA glycosylase treatment, a first 18-cycle PCR with universal primers M1SS and BC2_uni_R was performed on all cDNA. Per the authors' processing: Each sample was normalized by randomly selecting 1 million high-quality reads, each carrying a distinct molecular identifier. Instead of being binned into consensus sequences, reads that shared molecular identifiers were thrown out. MiTCR, run with a Q25 quality threshold and the strictest error-elimination algorithm, handled CDR3 identification, clonotype clustering and error correction. A nonparametric unseen species model with Euler transformation was used to estimate lower-bound total TCR beta diversity. The public reads were quality trimmed at Q25 with fastp and then assembled into clones with MiXCR by TCRdb, keeping productive beta chains. Rows matching on CDR3 protein sequence are summarized as one entry with the most common DNA and genes. The V and J calls reflect TCRdb's pipeline rather than the authors' work. In this sample the table shows around 970,000 distinct CDR3 sequences, roughly 51% of which occur a single time. The ten largest clonotypes hold roughly a fifth of the sample.

What the authors observed across the whole study: Observed TCR beta diversity per million T cells fell roughly linearly with age, and a significant reduction was already apparent by age approximately 40. The CMV infection status of donors was not known, potentially confounding age-related changes in expanded clonotypes. A strong correlation was found between observed TCR beta diversity and the percentage of naive T cells measured by flow cytometry. Because profiling used bulk unsorted PBMCs, naive and antigen-experienced compartments could not be compared conclusively. Compared with the aged group, the long-lived group had more naive CD4+ T cells, fewer expanded clones and increased TCR diversity, suggesting age selection. Total diversity estimates from one million sequenced T cells were considered lower bounds and underestimates.

Donors were approximately 42 systemically healthy Caucasian individuals from Russia aged roughly 6 to 95 years. Ten milliliters of peripheral blood were drawn from each donor into EDTA-treated Vacutainer tubes. PBMCs were isolated by Ficoll-Paque density-gradient centrifugation, with at least 7 million obtained per sample. Total RNA was extracted from PBMCs with Trizol reagent, with at least 5.5 micrograms obtained per sample. For every donor, flow cytometry on a PBMC aliquot measured the percentage of naive CD45RAhigh/CD27high T cells. On this clonotype: No cognate antigen has been identified for it. It may be a read error: a sequence one base away is much more abundant.

This sequence originates from a woman aged 55-69 years in good health. The sequencing input was blood. The chain links TRBV27 with TRBJ2-3, and 8 junctional nucleotides match TRBD2. The CDR3 region: CASSRPAGDVGDTQYF. The nucleotide sequence reads TGTGCCAGCAGTCGACCAGCGGGAGATGTAGGAGATACGCAGTATTTT.